The clone carrying this TCR beta chain was seen a few times. The target antigen is unknown. The entry originates in a study of T-cell reconstitution after alpha-beta-depleted transplantation in children. Whole-study results and caveats: One year after transplant, T-cell counts and diversity came mostly from newly produced T cells.

CDR1 DFQATT and CDR2 SNEGSKA come from the germline V gene (reference sequence). Trimming removed 5 bases at V and 4 bases at J, with 20 bases between. The CDR3 totals 15 residues. Unique molecular identifiers were used in preparing the TCRbeta library. One entry per CDR3 protein, called by TCRdb with MiXCR from the PCR reads. The sample records about 580,000 distinct CDR3 sequences, 23% being singletons. The J gene is TRBJ2-5, the V gene TRBV20-1, with a tentative D call TRBD1 (6 bases). The clonotype originates from a boy in the first two years of life who had a stem cell transplant for acute myeloid leukemia, so the T cells may come from the graft donor. Sequencing used PBMCs, mostly from graft donor cells, obtained 360 days after TCRalphabeta/CD19-depleted stem cell transplant. The CDR3 sequence: CSALPLQRGRETQYF. The CDR3 DNA reads TGCAGTGCTCTCCCCCTTCAAAGGGGGAGAGAGACCCAGTACTTC.